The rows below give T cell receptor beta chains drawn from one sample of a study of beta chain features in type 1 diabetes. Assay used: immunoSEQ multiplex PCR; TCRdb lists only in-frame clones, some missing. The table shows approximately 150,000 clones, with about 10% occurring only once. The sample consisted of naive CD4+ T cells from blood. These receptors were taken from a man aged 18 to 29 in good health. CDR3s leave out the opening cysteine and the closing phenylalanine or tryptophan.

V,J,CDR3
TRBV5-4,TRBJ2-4,ASSQEDGGPYIQY
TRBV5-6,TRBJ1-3,ASSHGTGRYTIY
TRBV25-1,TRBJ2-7,ASSTPTGSRQY
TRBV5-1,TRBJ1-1,ASSLMTFTEAF
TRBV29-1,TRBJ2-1,SVETAGEQF
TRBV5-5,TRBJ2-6,ASSLGTPLDVLT
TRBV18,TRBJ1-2,ASSAASGTEGYT
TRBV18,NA,ASSPPITHRERAYEQY
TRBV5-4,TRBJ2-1,ASSPGLGQSYNEQF
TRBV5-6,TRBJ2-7,ASSFRVVGSYEQY
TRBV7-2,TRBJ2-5,ASSFPNYGGPGTQY
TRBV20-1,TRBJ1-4,SARGGGKLF
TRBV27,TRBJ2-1,ASSYEVSSYNEQF
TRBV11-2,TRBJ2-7,ASSLVDQVPYEQY
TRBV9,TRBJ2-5,ASATGHQETQY
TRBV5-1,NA,ASRGQGATYEQY
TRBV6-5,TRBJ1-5,ASRREGQPQH
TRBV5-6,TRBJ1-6,ASSAGKGSPLH
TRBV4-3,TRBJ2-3,ASSQVPPSSGGTDTQY
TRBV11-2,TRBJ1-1,ASSPGQATEAF
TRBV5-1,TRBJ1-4,ASSLQGRDEKLF
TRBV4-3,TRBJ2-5,ASSQAGTPQETQY
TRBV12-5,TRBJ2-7,ASGPGTGGLYEQY
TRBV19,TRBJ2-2,ASAPGGTGELF
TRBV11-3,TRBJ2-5,ASSLGPSLETQY
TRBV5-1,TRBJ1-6,ASSPGQARGNSPLH
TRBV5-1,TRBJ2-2,ASSLVERGNTGELF
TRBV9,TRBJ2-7,ASSVQGSAYEQY
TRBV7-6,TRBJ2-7,ASSSRNRGPYEQY
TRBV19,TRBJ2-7,ASSRRTGGTDEQY
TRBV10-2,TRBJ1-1,ASRQGGTEAF
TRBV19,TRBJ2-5,ASSTLAQAGKGETQY
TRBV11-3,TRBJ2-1,ASSLVPGQGFYNEQF
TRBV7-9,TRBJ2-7,ASRSGTGGSEQY
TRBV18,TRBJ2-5,ASSPRQTQETQY
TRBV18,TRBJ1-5,ASSPGQLTDQPQH
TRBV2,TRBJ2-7,ASRTPAGATYEQY
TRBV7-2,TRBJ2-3,ASSPDTTDTQY